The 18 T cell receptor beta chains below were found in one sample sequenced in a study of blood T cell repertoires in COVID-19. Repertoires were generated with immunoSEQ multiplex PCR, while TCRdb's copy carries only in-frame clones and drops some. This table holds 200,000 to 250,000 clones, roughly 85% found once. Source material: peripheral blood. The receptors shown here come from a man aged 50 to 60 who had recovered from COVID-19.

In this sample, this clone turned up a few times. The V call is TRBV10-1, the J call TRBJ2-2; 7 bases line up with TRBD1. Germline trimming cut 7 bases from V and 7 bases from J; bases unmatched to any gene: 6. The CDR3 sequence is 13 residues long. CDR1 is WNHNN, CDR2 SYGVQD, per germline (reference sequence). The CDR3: CASKPSGGGELFF. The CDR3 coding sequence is TGCGCCAGCAAACCATCAGGGGGCGGGGAGCTGTTTTTT.

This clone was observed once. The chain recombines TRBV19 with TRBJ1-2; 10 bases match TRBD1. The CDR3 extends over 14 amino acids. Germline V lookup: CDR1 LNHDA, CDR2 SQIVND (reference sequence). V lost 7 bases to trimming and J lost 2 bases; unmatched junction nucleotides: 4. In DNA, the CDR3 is TGTGCCAGTAAAATGACAGGGGGCAACTATGGCTACACCTTC. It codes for CASKMTGGNYGYTF.

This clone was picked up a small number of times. CDR3 coding DNA: TGTGCCAGCAACCTTTCGGACATGACTAATTCACCCCTCCACTTT. This encodes CASNLSDMTNSPLHF. The rearrangement joins TRBV6-5 to TRBJ1-6, with a tentative D call TRBD1 (5 bases). The CDR3 consists of 15 residues. Germline loops: CDR1 MNHEY, CDR2 SVGAGI. The V and J ends lost 7 bases and 6 bases respectively, with 16 bases between them.

CDR3 in DNA: TGTGCCAGCAGTGACCCTGGACAGGGGATCCACTACGAGCAGTACTTC. Translating gives CASSDPGQGIHYEQYF. This chain joins TRBV6-1 and TRBJ2-7; 9 bases fit TRBD1. Trimming at V came to 3 bases and at J to 3 bases, leaving 9 bases not matched to a gene. Germline V CDR1 and CDR2: MNHNS, SASEGT. CDR3 length: 16 residues.

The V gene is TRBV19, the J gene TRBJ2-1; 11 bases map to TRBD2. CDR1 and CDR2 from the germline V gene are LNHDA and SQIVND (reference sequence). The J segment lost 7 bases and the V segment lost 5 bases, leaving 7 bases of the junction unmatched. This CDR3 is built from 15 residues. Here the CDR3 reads CASSARTSGRNEQFF. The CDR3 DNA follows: TGTGCCAGTAGTGCCAGGACTAGCGGGCGTAATGAGCAGTTCTTC. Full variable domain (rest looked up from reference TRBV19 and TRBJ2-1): DGGITQSPKYLFRKEGQNVTLSCEQNLNHDAMYWYRQDPGQGLRLIYYSQIVNDFQKGDIAEGYSVSREKKESFPLTVTSAQKNPTAFYLCASSARTSGRNEQFFGPGTRLTVL.

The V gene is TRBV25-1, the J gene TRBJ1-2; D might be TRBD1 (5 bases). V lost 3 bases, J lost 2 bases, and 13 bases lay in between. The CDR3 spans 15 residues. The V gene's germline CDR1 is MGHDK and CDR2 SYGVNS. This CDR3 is CASSEGGFFNYGYTF. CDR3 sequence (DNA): TGTGCCAGCAGTGAGGGGGGATTTTTCAACTATGGCTACACCTTC.

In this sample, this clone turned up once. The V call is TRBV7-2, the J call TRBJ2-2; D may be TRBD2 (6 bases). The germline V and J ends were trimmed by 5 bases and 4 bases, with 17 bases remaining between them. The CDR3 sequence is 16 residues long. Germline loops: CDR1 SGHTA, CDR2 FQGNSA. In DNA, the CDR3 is TGTGCCAGCAGCGTTCGCCGACTAGTCACCACCGGGGAGCTGTTTTTT. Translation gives CASSVRRLVTTGELFF.

CDR3 sequence (DNA): TGTGCCTGGACCGGCGGAAGTTCACCCCTCCACTTT. Translating it yields CAWTGGSSPLHF. The V and J genes are TRBV30 and TRBJ1-6; no clear D gene. Trimming cost V 4 bases and J 9 bases, with 10 bases left between them. The CDR3 is 12 residues long. Germline V CDR1 and CDR2: GTSNPN, SVGIG (reference sequence). The full variable domain, with the rest looked up from reference TRBV30 and TRBJ1-6, is SQTIHQWPATLVQPVGSPLSLECTVEGTSNPNLYWYRQAAGRGLQLLFYSVGIGQISSEVPQNLSASRPQDRQFILSSKKLLLSDSGFYLCAWTGGSSPLHFGNGTRLTVT.

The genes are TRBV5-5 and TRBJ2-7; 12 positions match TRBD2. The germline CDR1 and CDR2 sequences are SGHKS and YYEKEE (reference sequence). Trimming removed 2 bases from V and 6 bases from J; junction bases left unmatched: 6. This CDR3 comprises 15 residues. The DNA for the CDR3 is TGTGCCAGCAGCTTACGACTAGCGGGAGTCCCCGAGCAGTACTTC. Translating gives CASSLRLAGVPEQYF.

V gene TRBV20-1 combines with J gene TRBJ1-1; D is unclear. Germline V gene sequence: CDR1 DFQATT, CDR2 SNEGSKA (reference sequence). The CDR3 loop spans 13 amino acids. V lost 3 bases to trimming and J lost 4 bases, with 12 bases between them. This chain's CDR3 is CSASRGPITEAFF. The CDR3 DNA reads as TGCAGTGCTAGTCGGGGTCCCATCACTGAAGCTTTCTTT.

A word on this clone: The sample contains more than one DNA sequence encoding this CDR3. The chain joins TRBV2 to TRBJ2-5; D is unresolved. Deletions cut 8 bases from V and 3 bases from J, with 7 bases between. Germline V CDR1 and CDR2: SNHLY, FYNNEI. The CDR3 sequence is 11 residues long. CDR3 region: CASSPKETQYF. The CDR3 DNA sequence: TGTGCCAGCTCCCCAAAAGAGACCCAGTACTTC. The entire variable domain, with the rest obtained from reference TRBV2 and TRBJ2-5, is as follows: EPEVTQTPSHQVTQMGQEVILRCVPISNHLYFYWYRQILGQKVEFLVSFYNNEISEKSEIFDDQFSVERPDGSNFTLKIRSTKLEDSAMYFCASSPKETQYFGPGTRLLVL.

CDR3 bases: TGTGCCAGCTCACTGGGACTAGCGGGAGAGTCCTACGAGCAGTACTTC. This codes for CASSLGLAGESYEQYF. This chain links TRBV18 with TRBJ2-7; TRBD2 matches at 14 bases. Germline CDR1 is KGHSH and CDR2 is LQKENI. Unmatched junction bases numbered 3, after V lost 4 bases and J lost 1 base. The CDR3 length is 16 residues.

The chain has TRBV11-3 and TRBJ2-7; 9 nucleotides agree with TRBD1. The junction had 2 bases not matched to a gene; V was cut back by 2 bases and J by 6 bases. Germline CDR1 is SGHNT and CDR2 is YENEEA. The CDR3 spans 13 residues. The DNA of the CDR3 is TGTGCCAGCAGCTTAACAGGGGGCGGCGAGCAGTACTTC. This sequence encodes CASSLTGGGEQYF.

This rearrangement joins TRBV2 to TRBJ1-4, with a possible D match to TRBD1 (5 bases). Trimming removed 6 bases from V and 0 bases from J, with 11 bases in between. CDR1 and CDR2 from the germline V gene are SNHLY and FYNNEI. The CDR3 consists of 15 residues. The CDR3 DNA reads TGTGCCAGCAGCCCTCAGGGCTCAACTAATGAAAAACTGTTTTTT. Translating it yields CASSPQGSTNEKLFF.

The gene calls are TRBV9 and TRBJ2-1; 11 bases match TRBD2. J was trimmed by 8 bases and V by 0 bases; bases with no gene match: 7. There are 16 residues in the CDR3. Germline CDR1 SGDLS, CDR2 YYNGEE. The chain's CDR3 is CASSVVATSGNHEQFF. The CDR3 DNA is TGTGCCAGCAGCGTAGTCGCGACTAGCGGGAACCATGAGCAGTTCTTC.

The CDR3 nucleotides are TGTGCCAGCAGTTTGTCGGGACAGGCGGGCGAGCAGTACTTC. Encoded protein: CASSLSGQAGEQYF. V usage is TRBV27 and J usage is TRBJ2-7; 8 nucleotides agree with TRBD1. Looked up from germline, CDR1 is MNHEY and CDR2 is SMNVEV (reference sequence). Trimming cost V 3 bases and J 6 bases; bases outside gene matches: 7. The CDR3 extends over 14 amino acids.

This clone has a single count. This chain's CDR3 is CASSPVLGGTEAFF. CDR3 nucleotide sequence: TGTGCCAGCAGCCCAGTCCTCGGGGGAACTGAAGCTTTCTTT. V is TRBV9 and J is TRBJ1-1, with D possibly matching TRBD1 (5 bases). Germline-derived CDR1 and CDR2 are SGDLS and YYNGEE. Trimming pared 4 bases from V and 5 bases from J, leaving 15 bases between. This CDR3 is 14 amino acids long.

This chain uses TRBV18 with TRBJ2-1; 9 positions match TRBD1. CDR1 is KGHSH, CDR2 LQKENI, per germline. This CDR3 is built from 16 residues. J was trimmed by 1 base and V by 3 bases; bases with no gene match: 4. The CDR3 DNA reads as TGTGCCAGCTCACCTTCAGACAGGGGGTCCTACAATGAGCAGTTCTTC. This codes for CASSPSDRGSYNEQFF.